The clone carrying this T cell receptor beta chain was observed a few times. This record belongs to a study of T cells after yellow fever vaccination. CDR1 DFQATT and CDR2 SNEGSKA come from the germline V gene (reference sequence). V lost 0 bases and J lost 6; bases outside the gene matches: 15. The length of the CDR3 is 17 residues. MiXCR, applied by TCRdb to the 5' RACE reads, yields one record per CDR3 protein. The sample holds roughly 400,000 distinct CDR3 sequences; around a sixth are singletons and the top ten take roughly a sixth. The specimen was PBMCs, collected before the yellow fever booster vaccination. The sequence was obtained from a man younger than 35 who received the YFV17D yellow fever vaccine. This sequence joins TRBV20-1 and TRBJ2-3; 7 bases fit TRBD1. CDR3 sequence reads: CSARDAHRGLGTDTQYF. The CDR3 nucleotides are TGCAGTGCTAGAGATGCTCACAGGGGATTGGGTACGGATACGCAGTATTTT.